These 7 T cell receptor beta chains came from one sample sequenced in a study of technical replicates of blood from a few donors. Data came from immunoSEQ multiplex PCR; TCRdb stores just in-frame clones and leaves some out. The sample lists 80,000 or so clones, under 97% seen once, with about 0.37% in the top ten. Material: T cells isolated from PBMCs. The receptors come from a human donor in good health.

CDR3 residues: CASSLRLGRGNTEAFF. Here the CDR3 DNA reads TGTGCCAGCAGCTTAAGGCTTGGCAGGGGGAACACTGAAGCTTTCTTT. This chain joins TRBV7-2 and TRBJ1-1, with TRBD1 as a possible D gene (6 bases). The CDR3 spans 16 residues. V shed 2 bases and J shed 1 base, with 14 bases lying between them. CDR1 and CDR2 from the germline V gene are SGHTA and FQGNSA.

The J gene is TRBJ1-5, the V gene TRBV9, with D maybe TRBD1 (5 bases). V lost 0 bases and J 7 bases, leaving 14 bases between the germline ends. The germline V gene has CDR1 SGDLS and CDR2 YYNGEE. There are 15 residues in the CDR3. The CDR3 sequence: CASSVGLGGSQPQHF. Here the CDR3 DNA reads TGTGCCAGCAGCGTAGGATTGGGGGGTTCCCAGCCCCAGCATTTT.

The chain uses TRBV6-5 and TRBJ1-2; D is perhaps TRBD1 (5 bases). The germline CDR1 and CDR2 sequences are MNHEY and SVGAGI. This CDR3 has 13 residues. The V and J ends lost 4 bases and 6 bases respectively, with 12 bases between them. In DNA, the CDR3 is TGTGCCAGCAGTTCCCCAGGGTGGAATGGCTACACCTTC. The encoded protein is CASSSPGWNGYTF.

This chain connects TRBV19 to TRBJ2-6; 8 nucleotides match TRBD1. V gave up 2 bases and J gave up 0 bases; unmatched junction bases: 6. Germline V lookup: CDR1 LNHDA, CDR2 SQIVND (reference sequence). This CDR3 has 18 residues. The DNA of the CDR3 is TGTGCCAGTAGTATATCCGGGACAGGAAACTCTGGGGCCAACGTCCTGACTTTC. It yields the protein CASSISGTGNSGANVLTF.

The count of this clone is one. The same CDR3 arises from other DNA sequences in this sample as well. The chain joins TRBV6-5 to TRBJ1-2; tentative D call: TRBD1 (6 bases). The CDR3 runs 14 residues. V lost 0 bases and J 3 bases, leaving 8 bases between the germline ends. The germline CDR1 and CDR2 sequences are MNHEY and SVGAGI. The CDR3 sequence: CASSYSGGDYGYTF. The CDR3, as DNA: TGTGCCAGCAGTTACTCAGGGGGGGACTATGGCTACACCTTC.

The V and J genes are TRBV7-8 and TRBJ1-1, with 9 bases lining up with TRBD1. CDR3 size: 18 residues. Germline-derived CDR1 and CDR2 are SGHVS and FQNEAQ. The J segment lost 2 bases and the V segment lost 1 base, leaving 11 bases of the junction unmatched. The CDR3 reads CASSLVLLDRGSNTEAFF. The CDR3 nucleotides read TGTGCCAGCAGCTTAGTCCTCTTAGACAGGGGGTCCAACACTGAAGCTTTCTTT. Full variable domain (outside the CDR3, taken from reference TRBV7-8 and TRBJ1-1): GAGVSQSPRYKVAKRGQDVALRCDPISGHVSLFWYQQALGQGPEFLTYFQNEAQLDKSGLPSDRFFAERPEGSVSTLKIQRTQQEDSAVYLCASSLVLLDRGSNTEAFFGQGTRLTVV.

The V gene is TRBV10-3, the J gene TRBJ2-1, with 11 bases identical to TRBD2. There are 14 residues in the CDR3. V lost 4 bases to trimming and J lost 8 bases; unmatched junction nucleotides: 4. CDR1 ENHRY and CDR2 SYGVKD come from the germline V gene. The CDR3 is CAISGLAGSDEQFF. The CDR3 nucleotides are TGTGCCATCAGTGGACTAGCGGGAAGCGATGAGCAGTTCTTC.